One and the same sample provided the 32 T cell receptor beta chains below, sequenced in a study of shared clonotypes between healthy human individuals. Sequencing used immunoSEQ multiplex PCR; TCRdb keeps in-frame clones, though not all of them. The table lists hundreds of thousands of clones, around 72% of them singletons. Sequencing was done on a sample of memory CD4+ T cells sorted from blood. Indicated subset: CD45RA-negative fraction. Receptors originate from a woman in her thirties in good health.

This rearrangement joins TRBV7-8 to TRBJ2-7, with a weak D call TRBD1 (6 bases). V lost 0 bases, J lost 3 bases, and 12 bases lay in between. From germline, CDR1 is SGHVS and CDR2 FQNEAQ. CDR3 length: 15 residues. This chain's CDR3 is CASSLAPDSVYEQYF. CDR3 sequence (DNA): TGTGCCAGCAGCTTAGCGCCGGACAGCGTCTACGAGCAGTACTTC.

In its sample, this clone was seen a few times. The chain couples TRBV5-1 to TRBJ2-5; D might be TRBD1 (6 bases). Germline V lookup: CDR1 SGHRS, CDR2 YFSETQ. The CDR3 extends over 15 amino acids. Deletions cut 0 bases from V and 1 base from J, with 10 bases between. CDR3 DNA: TGCGCCAGCAGCTTGGATGGACAGTCCCAAGAGACCCAGTACTTC. This gives the protein CASSLDGQSQETQYF.

The chain has TRBV7-3 and TRBJ2-7; 10 nucleotides agree with TRBD1. J was trimmed by 6 bases and V by 2 bases; bases with no gene match: 1. This CDR3 region has 13 residues. Germline V CDR1 and CDR2: SGHTA, FQGTGA. The CDR3 loop is CASSLRTGGEQYF. In DNA, the CDR3 is TGTGCCAGCAGCTTACGGACAGGGGGCGAGCAGTACTTC.

This rearrangement joins TRBV2 to TRBJ2-7; D may be TRBD1 or TRBD2 (5 bases each). The CDR3 runs 12 residues. Looked up from germline, CDR1 is SNHLY and CDR2 is FYNNEI. Between the trimmed V and J ends, which lost 11 bases and 2 bases, there was a span of 13 bases. The CDR3 is CAATGGPYEQYF. In nucleotides, the CDR3 is TGTGCCGCGACTGGGGGTCCCTACGAGCAGTACTTC.

The chain has TRBV1 and TRBJ1-4. TRBV1 is a pseudogene locus. The CDR3 is made up of 14 amino acids. In DNA form, the CDR3 reads TGCACCAGCAGCCAGGGCAGGGGAGGTGAAAAACTGTTTTTT. Protein: CTSSQGRGGEKLFF.

The chain has TRBV27 and TRBJ2-6; TRBD1 or TRBD2 may be the D gene (6 bases each). The CDR3 extends over 16 amino acids. V was cut by 6 bases and J by 3 bases, with 15 bases left in between. The germline V gene encodes CDR1 MNHEY and CDR2 SMNVEV (reference sequence). The chain's CDR3 is CASSGRGGLGANVLTF. The DNA for the CDR3 is TGTGCCAGCAGCGGCAGGGGAGGCCTTGGGGCCAACGTCCTGACTTTC.

The chain recombines TRBV6-6 with TRBJ2-7; TRBD2 agrees at 8 bases. With 5 bases clipped from V and 5 bases from J, the junction kept 8 bases outside the gene matches. CDR3 length equals 14 residues. The germline gives CDR1 MNHNY, CDR2 SVGAGI (reference sequence). The CDR3 nucleotides read TGTGCCAGCAGTCCAGCGGGAGACGGGAACGAGCAGTACTTC. It encodes CASSPAGDGNEQYF.

V and J are TRBV25-1 and TRBJ2-4; tentative D call: TRBD2 (6 bases). The germline V gene has CDR1 MGHDK and CDR2 SYGVNS. There are 18 residues in the CDR3. The germline V and J ends were trimmed by 1 base and 5 bases, with 21 bases remaining between them. In DNA form, the CDR3 reads TGTGCCAGCAGTGAATCCCACGGAGGAGGAGGGTATCAAAACATTCAGTACTTC. Translated: CASSESHGGGGYQNIQYF.

The J gene is TRBJ2-7, the V gene TRBV30; tentatively, D is TRBD2 (5 bases). Trimming took 0 bases from V and 3 from J, leaving 15 bases between them. Germline lookup yields CDR1 GTSNPN and CDR2 SVGIG (reference sequence). The CDR3 has 15 amino acids. This chain's CDR3 is CAWSVDFLAFYEQYF. DNA of the CDR3: TGTGCCTGGAGTGTTGACTTTCTAGCTTTCTACGAGCAGTACTTC.

V gene TRBV18 combines with J gene TRBJ2-4; tentatively, D is TRBD1 (6 bases). The CDR3 spans 13 residues. Between the trimmed V and J ends, which lost 6 bases and 7 bases, there was a span of 13 bases. Germline lookup yields CDR1 KGHSH and CDR2 LQKENI. The chain's CDR3 is CASSQQGQNIQYF. The DNA of the CDR3 is TGTGCCAGCTCTCAACAGGGTCAGAACATTCAGTACTTC.

The chain carries TRBV7-9 and TRBJ1-3; D remains unclear. The V and J ends lost 2 bases and 2 bases respectively, with 10 bases between them. In germline, CDR1 is SEHNR, CDR2 FQNEAQ (reference sequence). The CDR3 has 15 residues. CDR3 DNA: TGTGCCAGCAGCTTACGACAAGGGCCTGGAAACACCATATATTTT. Its translation is CASSLRQGPGNTIYF.

This sequence joins TRBV28 and TRBJ2-7, with D possibly TRBD2 on 6 matching bases. V was clipped by 5 bases and J by 2 bases, with 16 bases between them. CDR1 and CDR2 from the germline V gene are MDHEN and SYDVKM. This CDR3 is 15 amino acids long. The CDR3 DNA sequence: TGTGCCAGCAGTCCCTGGGTAGCGGAGGCCTACGAGCAGTACTTC. Translated, it gives CASSPWVAEAYEQYF.

The chain uses TRBV5-1 and TRBJ2-5; perhaps D is TRBD1 or TRBD2 (5 bases each). Trimming shortened V by 4 bases and J by 4 bases, and 14 bases separated the two germline ends. Germline CDR1 is SGHRS and CDR2 is YFSETQ. The CDR3 consists of 14 residues. In DNA form, the CDR3 reads TGCGCCAGCAGCGGGGGTCACGTCGGAGAGACCCAGTACTTC. Translated, it gives CASSGGHVGETQYF.

This clone came up once. The chain joins TRBV4-2 to TRBJ1-4; 8 bases are shared with TRBD1. J was trimmed by 1 base and V by 4 bases; bases with no gene match: 17. Germline CDR1 reads LGHNA; CDR2 reads YNFKEQ. This CDR3 has 20 residues. The CDR3 region has the DNA TGTGCCAGCAGCCCGCTGGGTGGACAGGGAATAGGAGGAACTAATGAAAAACTGTTTTTT. It translates to CASSPLGGQGIGGTNEKLFF.

This chain connects TRBV6-5 to TRBJ2-5, with TRBD1 matching over 8 bases. Losses at the gene ends were 4 bases for V and 5 bases for J; bases not matched to a gene: 9. The CDR3 has 15 amino acids. Germline V gene data show CDR1 as MNHEY and CDR2 as SVGAGI. The CDR3 DNA sequence: TGTGCCAGCAGTTCCCCTCGGACAGGGCGGGAGACCCAGTACTTC. Protein product: CASSSPRTGRETQYF.

This sequence joins TRBV30 and TRBJ2-7; D is uncertain. With 1 base removed from V and 4 bases from J, the gap between germline ends came to 5 bases. Germline loops: CDR1 GTSNPN, CDR2 SVGIG (reference sequence). This CDR3 is 11 amino acids long. The chain's CDR3 is CAWSGVYEQYF. The DNA of the CDR3 is TGTGCCTGGAGTGGGGTTTACGAGCAGTACTTC.

V usage is TRBV6-1 and J usage is TRBJ1-5; D is uncertain. CDR1 is MNHNS and CDR2 is SASEGT in the germline V gene. This CDR3 contains 13 residues. V gave up 6 bases and J gave up 6 bases, with 12 bases separating them. The CDR3 region is CASRRGLAQPQHF. CDR3 in DNA: TGTGCCAGCAGACGAGGATTGGCTCAGCCCCAGCATTTT.

This clone was recorded a few times. The V gene is TRBV28, the J gene TRBJ1-4; tentative D call: TRBD1 (6 bases). This CDR3 region has 16 residues. CDR1 and CDR2 from the germline V gene are MDHEN and SYDVKM. V lost 4 bases and J lost 7, with 19 bases in between. Here the CDR3 reads CASSSIIQGRFEKLFF. For the CDR3, the DNA is TGTGCCAGCAGTTCCATCATACAGGGCAGGTTTGAAAAACTGTTTTTT.

The table lists this clone with a few counts. The V gene is TRBV2, the J gene TRBJ2-5; 9 bases map to TRBD1. The CDR3 loop spans 13 amino acids. Germline V CDR1 and CDR2: SNHLY, FYNNEI. V lost 6 bases, J lost 2 bases, and 1 base stayed unmatched. CDR3 in DNA: TGTGCCAGCAGGACAGGGGGACAAGAGACCCAGTACTTC. It specifies CASRTGGQETQYF.

V usage is TRBV2 and J usage is TRBJ2-5, with a tentative D call TRBD2 (6 bases). With 9 bases removed from V and 4 bases from J, the gap between germline ends came to 12 bases. Germline V lookup: CDR1 SNHLY, CDR2 FYNNEI. The CDR3 loop spans 12 amino acids. The CDR3 DNA follows: TGTGCCAGTTCGCGGGGCCCAGAGACCCAGTACTTC. Amino acids: CASSRGPETQYF.

This clone has at least ten counts. At the DNA level, this CDR3 is encoded by other sequences in the same sample as well. The chain is built from TRBV6-5 and TRBJ2-5, with 7 nucleotides matching TRBD2. CDR1 is MNHEY and CDR2 is SVGAGI in the germline V gene. The CDR3 contains 15 residues. V dropped 2 bases and J dropped 1; count of bases not matched to a gene: 4. The CDR3 nucleotides are TGTGCCAGCAGTTACCTGGCTAGCGGCCAAGAGACCCAGTACTTC. Protein: CASSYLASGQETQYF.

The CDR3 DNA reads as TGTGCCAGCAGTCTCCGGGGACAGTTCTCCTACGAGCAGTACTTC. Translating gives CASSLRGQFSYEQYF. The genes are TRBV28 and TRBJ2-7; 7 positions match TRBD1. Germline V gives CDR1 MDHEN, CDR2 SYDVKM. V trimming: 5 bases; J trimming: 0 bases; junction bases outside the gene matches: 7. The CDR3 sequence is 15 residues long.

The count of this clone is one. This chain connects TRBV28 to TRBJ2-3; D ambiguous. CDR3 size: 16 residues. Germline V gene data show CDR1 as MDHEN and CDR2 as SYDVKM. Trimming left V 2 bases short and J 2 bases short, with 14 bases between. The CDR3 DNA reads TGTGCCAGCAGTTTAGGAGTCGACATACACACAGATACGCAGTATTTT. This encodes CASSLGVDIHTDTQYF.

The chain joins TRBV5-1 to TRBJ1-1; D unresolved. Trimming shortened V by 4 bases and J by 4 bases, and 14 bases separated the two germline ends. Looked up from germline, CDR1 is SGHRS and CDR2 is YFSETQ. The CDR3 runs 14 residues. Written as DNA, the CDR3 is TGCGCCAGCAGCACGGAGGGAAAGCGCACTGAAGCTTTCTTT. The encoded protein is CASSTEGKRTEAFF.

The chain uses TRBV6-1 and TRBJ1-5; D is unclear. The CDR3 sequence is 15 residues long. Germline values: CDR1 MNHNS, CDR2 SASEGT. The germline V and J ends were trimmed by 7 bases and 0 bases, with 13 bases remaining between them. The CDR3 loop is CASTPQSNSNQPQHF. The CDR3 DNA sequence: TGTGCCAGCACCCCCCAATCCAATAGCAATCAGCCCCAGCATTTT.

Of note for this clone: The same CDR3 is also encoded by other DNA sequences in this sample. The chain recombines TRBV27 with TRBJ1-3, with D possibly TRBD1 on 6 matching bases. CDR1 is MNHEY, CDR2 SMNVEV, per germline (reference sequence). There are 13 residues in the CDR3. V lost 5 bases and J lost 4, with 9 bases in between. CDR3 DNA: TGTGCCAGCAGTCCCACAGGGGGAAACACCATATATTTT. It yields the protein CASSPTGGNTIYF.

The chain carries TRBV9 and TRBJ2-1, with TRBD2 identical over 10 bases. The germline gives CDR1 SGDLS, CDR2 YYNGEE. V trimming: 1 base; J trimming: 4 bases; junction bases outside the gene matches: 2. The CDR3 has 15 amino acids. DNA of the CDR3: TGTGCCAGCAGCGTATCTAGCGGGAGTTACAATGAGCAGTTCTTC. Its translation: CASSVSSGSYNEQFF.

This clone was detected a few times. The V call is TRBV10-1, the J call TRBJ2-1, with 12 nucleotides matching TRBD2. The CDR3 loop spans 17 amino acids. Trimming at V came to 0 bases and at J to 5 bases, leaving 5 bases not matched to a gene. CDR1 and CDR2 from the germline V gene are WNHNN and SYGVQD (reference sequence). CDR3 region: CASSESQLAGGHNEQFF. The DNA of the CDR3 is TGCGCCAGCAGTGAGTCGCAACTAGCGGGAGGACACAATGAGCAGTTCTTC.

This clone was recorded a few times. J is TRBJ2-3 and V is TRBV11-2; 10 bases are a match to TRBD1. The CDR3 totals 14 residues. CDR1 is SGHAT, CDR2 FQNNGV, per germline. The ends lost 5 bases at V and 4 bases at J; junction bases unmatched: 3. CDR3 amino acids: CASSQGQGADTQYF. The CDR3 DNA is TGTGCCAGCAGCCAAGGACAGGGGGCAGATACGCAGTATTTT.

This clone is a singleton in its sample. The rearrangement uses TRBV4-1 and TRBJ1-6; tentative D call: TRBD1 (5 bases). CDR1 and CDR2 from the germline V gene are MGHRA and YSYEKL. Deletions cut 2 bases from V and 6 bases from J, with 14 bases between. The CDR3 covers 16 residues. Written as DNA, the CDR3 is TGCGCCAGCAGCCAAACAGCCGGGGCCCGTAATTCACCCCTCCACTTT. Translating gives CASSQTAGARNSPLHF.

In the case of this clone: This sample also contains other DNA sequences that code for the same CDR3. As DNA, the CDR3 is TGCGCCAGCAGCTTGAGGGGCGATGAGCAGTTCTTC. Translation gives CASSLRGDEQFF. The chain employs TRBV5-1 and TRBJ2-1, with a tentative D call TRBD1 (5 bases). Trimming removed 1 base from V and 8 bases from J, with 7 bases in between. This CDR3 comprises 12 residues. CDR1 is SGHRS and CDR2 is YFSETQ in the germline V gene.

This clone was observed at least ten times. The J gene is TRBJ1-4, the V gene TRBV10-3; tentatively, D is TRBD1 (6 bases). V shed 4 bases and J shed 3 bases, with 12 bases lying between them. Germline lookup yields CDR1 ENHRY and CDR2 SYGVKD. There are 15 residues in the CDR3. The chain's CDR3 is CAISVLGQPNEKLFF. As DNA, the CDR3 is TGTGCCATCAGTGTCCTTGGACAGCCTAATGAAAAACTGTTTTTT.